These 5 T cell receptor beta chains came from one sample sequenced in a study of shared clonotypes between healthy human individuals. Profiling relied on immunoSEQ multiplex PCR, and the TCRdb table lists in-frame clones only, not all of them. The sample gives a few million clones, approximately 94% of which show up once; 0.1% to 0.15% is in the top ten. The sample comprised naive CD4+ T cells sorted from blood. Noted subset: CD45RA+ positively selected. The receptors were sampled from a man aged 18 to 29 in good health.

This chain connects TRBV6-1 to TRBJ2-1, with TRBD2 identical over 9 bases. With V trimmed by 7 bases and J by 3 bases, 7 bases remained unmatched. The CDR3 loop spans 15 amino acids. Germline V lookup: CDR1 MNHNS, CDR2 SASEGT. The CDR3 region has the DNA TGTGCCAGCACGAGACTAGCGGACATCTACAATGAGCAGTTCTTC. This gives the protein CASTRLADIYNEQFF.

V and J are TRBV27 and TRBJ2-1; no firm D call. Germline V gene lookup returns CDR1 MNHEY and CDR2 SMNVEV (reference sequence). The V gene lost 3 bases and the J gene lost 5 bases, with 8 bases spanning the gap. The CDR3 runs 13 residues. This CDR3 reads CASSFPGNNEQFF. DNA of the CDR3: TGTGCCAGCAGTTTCCCCGGAAACAATGAGCAGTTCTTC.

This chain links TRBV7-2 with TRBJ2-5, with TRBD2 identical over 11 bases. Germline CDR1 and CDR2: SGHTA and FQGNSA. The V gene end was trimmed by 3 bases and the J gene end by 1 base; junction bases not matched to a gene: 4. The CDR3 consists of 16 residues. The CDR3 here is CASSFFSGGAQETQYF. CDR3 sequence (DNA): TGTGCCAGCAGCTTTTTTAGCGGGGGGGCCCAAGAGACCCAGTACTTC.

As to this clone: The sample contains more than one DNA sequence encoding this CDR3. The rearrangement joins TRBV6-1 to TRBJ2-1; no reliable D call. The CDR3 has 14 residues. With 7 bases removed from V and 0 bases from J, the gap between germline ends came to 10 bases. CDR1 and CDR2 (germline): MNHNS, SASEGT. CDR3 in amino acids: CASTPRSSYNEQFF. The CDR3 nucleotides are TGTGCCAGCACGCCCCGGAGCTCCTACAATGAGCAGTTCTTC.

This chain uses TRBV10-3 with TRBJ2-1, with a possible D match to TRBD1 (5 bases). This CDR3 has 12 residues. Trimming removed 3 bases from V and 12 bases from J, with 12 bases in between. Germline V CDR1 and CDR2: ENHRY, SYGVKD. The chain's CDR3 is CAISDAGQGQFF. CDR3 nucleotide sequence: TGTGCCATCAGTGATGCCGGGCAGGGGCAGTTCTTC.